This entry features one T cell receptor (beta chain) sequence. Its antigen is as yet unknown. The data stem from a study of lymphopenia after photon versus proton radiotherapy. This CDR3 comprises 13 residues. The germline CDR1 and CDR2 sequences are GTSNPN and SVGIG (reference sequence). The V gene end was trimmed by 5 bases and the J gene end by 3 bases; junction bases not matched to a gene: 6. Whole-study findings and limits: Post-nadir diversity loss with photons came from oligoclonal expansion, particularly CD8+ Temra cells. Post-nadir TCR diversity decline inversely tracked overall survival among those who died. Proton therapy kept repertoires fairly stable, unlike photons, which gained effector/memory cells.

Sequenced by immunoSEQ multiplex PCR; TCRdb stores in-frame clones only, minus some. The sample shows around 42,000 clones, roughly 87% of them seen only once. This clonotype was sampled from a man between 40 and 49 years old with gastric cancer. The rearrangement uses TRBV30 and TRBJ2-7; 8 bases line up with TRBD1. The sequenced sample was peripheral blood, obtained from a patient treated with photon-based radiotherapy. CDR3 amino acids: CAWSGQGGYEQYF. The CDR3, as DNA: TGTGCCTGGTCCGGACAGGGCGGCTACGAGCAGTACTTC.